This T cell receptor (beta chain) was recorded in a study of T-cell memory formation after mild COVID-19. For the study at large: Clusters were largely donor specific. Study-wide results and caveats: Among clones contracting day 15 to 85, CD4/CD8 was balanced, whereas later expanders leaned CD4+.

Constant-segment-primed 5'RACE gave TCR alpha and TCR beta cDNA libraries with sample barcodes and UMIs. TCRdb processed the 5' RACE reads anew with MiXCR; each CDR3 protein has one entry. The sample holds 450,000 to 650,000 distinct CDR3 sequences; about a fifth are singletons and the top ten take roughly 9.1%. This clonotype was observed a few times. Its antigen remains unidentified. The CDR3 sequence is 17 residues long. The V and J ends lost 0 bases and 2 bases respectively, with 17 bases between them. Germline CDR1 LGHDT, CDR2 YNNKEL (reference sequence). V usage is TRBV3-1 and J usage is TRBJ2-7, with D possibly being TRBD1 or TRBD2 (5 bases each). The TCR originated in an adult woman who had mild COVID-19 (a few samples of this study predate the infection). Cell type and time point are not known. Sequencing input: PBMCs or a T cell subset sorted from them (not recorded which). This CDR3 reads CASSQDPGGVGAYEQYF. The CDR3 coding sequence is TGTGCCAGCAGCCAAGATCCAGGAGGAGTAGGGGCCTACGAGCAGTACTTC.